This paragraph covers one T cell receptor (beta chain) sequence. The antigen is not known. This sample is drawn from a study of T-cell memory formation after mild COVID-19. Study-wide findings and caveats: Later expanders leaned CD4+, whereas day 15 to 85 contracting clones were balanced CD4/CD8.

The junction had 7 bases not matched to a gene; V was cut back by 6 bases and J by 8 bases. The CDR3 loop spans 13 amino acids. Germline lookup yields CDR1 LNHNV and CDR2 YYDKDF (reference sequence). It was 5'RACE with constant-segment primers that produced the TCR alpha and TCR beta cDNA libraries, which carried sample barcodes and UMIs. TCRdb recomputed calls from the 5' RACE reads with MiXCR, one row per CDR3 protein. The data hold about 13,000 distinct CDR3 sequences, with roughly 17% observed a single time. This chain uses TRBV15 with TRBJ2-1, with 7 bases identical to TRBD2. The sample consisted of PBMCs or a T cell subset sorted from them (not recorded which). This TCR derives from a man aged 18-30 years who had mild COVID-19 (a few samples of this study predate the infection). Cell type and time point are not known. The CDR3 bases are TGTGCCACCAGTCGTCCTAGCGGAGATGAGCAGTTCTTC. It codes for CATSRPSGDEQFF.